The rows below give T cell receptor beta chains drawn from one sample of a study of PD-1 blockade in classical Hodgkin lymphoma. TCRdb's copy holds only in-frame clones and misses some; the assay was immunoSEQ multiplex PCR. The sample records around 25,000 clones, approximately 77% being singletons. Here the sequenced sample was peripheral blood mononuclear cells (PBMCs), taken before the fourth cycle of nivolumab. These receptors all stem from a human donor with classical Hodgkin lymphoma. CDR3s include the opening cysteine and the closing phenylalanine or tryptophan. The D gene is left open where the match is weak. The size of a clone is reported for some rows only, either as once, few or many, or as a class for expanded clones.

TGCAGCGCCGCTGACAGATCCGGGGCCAACGTCCTGACTTTC | CSAADRSGANVLTF | few | - | TRBJ2-6 | TRBV29-1
TGTGCCAGCAGCTTTGGTCCGGGACTAGTCGGCGAGCAGTACTTC | CASSFGPGLVGEQYF | - | TRBD2 | TRBJ2-7 | TRBV7-9
TGCGCCAGCAGGTTTGGGACAGATTCTTACGAGCAGTACTTC | CASRFGTDSYEQYF | - | TRBD1 | TRBJ2-7 | TRBV10-2
TGTGCCAGCAGCCTAGGGGGGGTCCAGGCCCAATGGGAGCAGTACTTC | CASSLGGVQAQWEQYF | - | - | TRBJ2-7 | TRBV7-9
TGCGCCAGCAGCCGGGGGATTCCCACGGAGACCCAGTACTTC | CASSRGIPTETQYF | - | - | TRBJ2-5 | TRBV4-1
TGTGCCAGTAGTTCTTGGACCCTGAACACTGAAGCTTTCTTT | CASSSWTLNTEAFF | - | - | TRBJ1-1 | TRBV19
TGCGCCAGCAGTGGAGTAGGCAAGACCCAGTACTTC | CASSGVGKTQYF | - | - | TRBJ2-5 | TRBV10-1
TGTGCCAGCTCACCCCTGGGGGCCACAGATACGCAGTATTTT | CASSPLGATDTQYF | - | - | TRBJ2-3 | TRBV18
TGTGCCAGCAGCGTGGGGCCGGGACAGGTACGCGAGCAGTACTTC | CASSVGPGQVREQYF | - | TRBD1 | TRBJ2-7 | TRBV5-4
TGTGCCAGTAGTACCGACAGGGGAGCGGATTCACCCCTCCACTTT | CASSTDRGADSPLHF | few | TRBD1 | TRBJ1-6 | TRBV19
TGCGCCAGCAGCCAAGACCCCGGGGGGGCCGGGGAGACCCAGTACTTC | CASSQDPGGAGETQYF | - | TRBD2 | TRBJ2-5 | TRBV4-1
TGTGCTAGTGGTTTGGTAACGATCGTGAAGTCAGCGGTGACAGATACGCAGTATTTT | CASGLVTIVKSAVTDTQYF | once | - | TRBJ2-3 | TRBV12-5
TGTGCCTGCAAACGGGCAGGGAACACCGGGGAGCTGTTTTTT | CACKRAGNTGELFF | - | - | TRBJ2-2 | TRBV30
TGTGCCAGCAGCCAGTCGTGGGACGGCTATGGCTACACCTTC | CASSQSWDGYGYTF | once | - | TRBJ1-2 | TRBV4-2
TGTGCCAGCCATGGGGGGTTGACCCACACAGATACGCAGTATTTT | CASHGGLTHTDTQYF | - | - | TRBJ2-3 | TRBV28
TGTGCCACCGCCGGGGGCCATGCCCCAATAGAGCAGTTCTTC | CATAGGHAPIEQFF | - | - | TRBJ2-1 | TRBV6-5
TGCAGCGTCGCACAGGGGGCATCAGTGTACGAGCAGTACTTC | CSVAQGASVYEQYF | few | TRBD1 | TRBJ2-7 | TRBV29-1
TGCGCCAGCAGCCGACCGGGACTAGCGAAAGAGACCCAGTACTTC | CASSRPGLAKETQYF | - | TRBD2 | TRBJ2-5 | TRBV5-1
TGTGCCAGCAGCCTCTCGGGGGGGGCGTGGGATACGCAGTATTTT | CASSLSGGAWDTQYF | - | TRBD2 | TRBJ2-3 | TRBV7-6
TGTGCCAGTATTCCCCAAATGTTCCGGGACACGGGTTTCGATGGCTACACCTTC | CASIPQMFRDTGFDGYTF | - | - | TRBJ1-2 | TRBV19
TGTGCCAGCTCTCGACAGTTTCGAGGGTTAGAGACCCAGTACTTC | CASSRQFRGLETQYF | - | - | TRBJ2-5 | TRBV28
TGTGCCAGCAGCTCTCCCCGGGGTGGAACTAATGAAAAACTGTTTTTT | CASSSPRGGTNEKLFF | - | - | TRBJ1-4 | TRBV5-5
TGTGCCAGCAGTTTATGGGCAGGGGATGGCTACACCTTC | CASSLWAGDGYTF | few | - | TRBJ1-2 | TRBV27
TGCGCCAGCAGCGGACAGACCAACACTGAAGCTTTCTTT | CASSGQTNTEAFF | - | - | TRBJ1-1 | TRBV5-1
TGTGCCACCCCAACTGGAAGCGGGAGGCGGACCGGGGAGCTGTTTTTT | CATPTGSGRRTGELFF | - | TRBD2 | TRBJ2-2 | TRBV7-9
TGTGCCAGCAAACGCCAAGAGACCCAGTACTTC | CASKRQETQYF | once | - | TRBJ2-5 | TRBV2
TGTGCCATAACGGACGGGAACACTGAAGCTTTCTTT | CAITDGNTEAFF | medium-sized | - | TRBJ1-1 | TRBV6-1
TGCGCCAGCAGTGACCCAGCGGGGGGGCAGGAGACCCAGTACTTC | CASSDPAGGQETQYF | few | TRBD2 | TRBJ2-5 | TRBV10-2
TGTGCCAGCAGTGAAGCAGTGGAAAAACTGTTTTTT | CASSEAVEKLFF | - | - | TRBJ1-4 | TRBV2
TGCGCCAGCAGTGAGTCAGGGGGAGAGACCCAGTACTTC | CASSESGGETQYF | medium-sized | - | TRBJ2-5 | TRBV10-1
TGTGCCAGTATAACGGCGGGAGGGACCCCCAATGAGCAGTTCTTC | CASITAGGTPNEQFF | - | TRBD2 | TRBJ2-1 | TRBV2
TGTGCCAGCAGCCCGGGGGGACGGGGGAACACTGAAGCTTTCTTT | CASSPGGRGNTEAFF | - | - | TRBJ1-1 | TRBV5-4
TGTGCCAGCACCAAATTACTACCAGGAGATGAGCAGTTCTTC | CASTKLLPGDEQFF | - | - | TRBJ2-1 | TRBV7-6
TGTGCCAGCAGCTTAGCGGCGGGGCAGACTGAAGCTTTCTTT | CASSLAAGQTEAFF | once | - | TRBJ1-1 | TRBV7-6
TGTGCCAGCAGTTTAAGACAGGTGGCGAACACTGAAGCTTTCTTT | CASSLRQVANTEAFF | - | - | TRBJ1-1 | TRBV27
TGTGCCAGCAGCTTAGCCCCAGGGCCACAAGAGACCCAGTACTTC | CASSLAPGPQETQYF | - | - | TRBJ2-5 | TRBV7-8
TGTGCCAGCGCTCCTGACAGGGGGGCACGTTACGAGCAGTACTTC | CASAPDRGARYEQYF | - | TRBD1 | TRBJ2-7 | TRBV2
TGTGCCACCAGCAACGGACAGAAAAACACTGAAGCTTTCTTT | CATSNGQKNTEAFF | - | - | TRBJ1-1 | TRBV15
TGTGCCAGCAGCTTAGAAGTGGTTAACACTGAAGCTTTCTTT | CASSLEVVNTEAFF | - | - | TRBJ1-1 | TRBV11-3
TGTGCCAGCAGGTTGAAGAATGAGCAGTTCTTC | CASRLKNEQFF | - | - | TRBJ2-1 | TRBV28
TGTGCCAGCAGTGTCGGCAGCTCCTATAATTCACCCCTCCACTTT | CASSVGSSYNSPLHF | - | - | TRBJ1-6 | TRBV6-5
TGTGCCAGCATGCTAGCGGGGTCCACAGATACGCAGTATTTT | CASMLAGSTDTQYF | - | TRBD2 | TRBJ2-3 | TRBV7-8
TGTGCCAGCAGTTTTACCGGGGTTATGAACACTGAAGCTTTCTTT | CASSFTGVMNTEAFF | - | - | TRBJ1-1 | TRBV28
TGTGCCAGCAGGGGAGTGAACACTGAAGCTTTCTTT | CASRGVNTEAFF | - | - | TRBJ1-1 | TRBV25-1
TGCAGCGTGAACAGGGGGAACACTGAAGCTTTCTTT | CSVNRGNTEAFF | - | TRBD1 | TRBJ1-1 | TRBV29-1
TGTGCCAGCAGCGTAGGACTAGTTATGATGGATACGCAGTATTTT | CASSVGLVMMDTQYF | - | - | TRBJ2-3 | TRBV9
TGCGCCAGCAGCCAAGACCCCTTGTCGGGAGGGGCCTACAATGAGCAGTTCTTC | CASSQDPLSGGAYNEQFF | - | TRBD2 | TRBJ2-1 | TRBV4-1
TGTGCCATCAGTGATTTAGGGCCGGGGGACTATGGCTACACCTTC | CAISDLGPGDYGYTF | - | - | TRBJ1-2 | TRBV10-3
TGCGCCAGCGCAACGGACGGCTCTGGAAACACCATATATTTT | CASATDGSGNTIYF | - | - | TRBJ1-3 | TRBV5-1
TGTGCCAGCAGTGAGCTGGCCACAGGGGGCTCAGATACGCAGTATTTT | CASSELATGGSDTQYF | - | TRBD1 | TRBJ2-3 | TRBV6-1
TGTGCCAGCAGAGGCGTCCCCGGAGTGGGTCAGCCCCAGCATTTT | CASRGVPGVGQPQHF | - | - | TRBJ1-5 | TRBV27